The TCR beta chain under discussion was sequenced for a study of technical replicates of blood from a few donors. Libraries were prepared by immunoSEQ multiplex PCR; TCRdb keeps only in-frame clonotypes and omits some of them. The table includes about 73,000 clones, 93% detected once. Trimming shortened V by 0 bases and J by 0 bases, and 16 bases separated the two germline ends. Germline V gene sequence: CDR1 LGHNT, CDR2 FRNRAP. The CDR3 has 18 residues. The genes are TRBV12-5 and TRBJ2-3, with D perhaps matching TRBD1 (5 bases). The sequenced material came from T cells isolated from PBMCs. The receptor was isolated from a human donor in good health. DNA for the CDR3: TGTGCTAGTGGTTTGGTGCCCACAGGAACTACAAGCACAGATACGCAGTATTTT. It is translated as CASGLVPTGTTSTDTQYF.